The clone carrying this TCR beta chain is called medium-sized (0.01 to 0.1%) based on its frequency. Its antigen is still unknown. Read sequence stops 3 residues before the CDR3 end, and the germline J gene provides the missing end. V was pared by 0 bases and J by 3 bases, with 9 bases between. The CDR3 totals 15 residues. Germline CDR1 and CDR2: SGHRS and YFSETQ. immunoSEQ multiplex PCR used an average of 1200 ng genomic DNA. The repertoire was sequenced with immunoSEQ multiplex PCR; TCRdb's copy has only in-frame clones and lacks some. The sample's table shows 10,000 to 15,000 clones. The data originate from a study of T cells in women clearing cervical HPV infection. In the study overall: No precancer developed; the control's incident HPV16 infection cleared within 12 months. Case blood was drawn when the lesion was first found; control blood after infection became undetectable.

Findings of the study overall: T-cell numbers per sample were unknown and may explain richness differences.

Material for sequencing was blood buffy coat. This sequence was found in a woman aged 18-70 years with a cervical HPV16 infection that either progressed to CIN3+ or cleared (not recorded which). The chain employs TRBV5-1 and TRBJ2-2; tentative D call: TRBD1 (6 bases). CDR3 DNA (partial): TGCGCCAGCAGCTTGGAGGGGGTCTACACCGGGGAG. Amino acids: CASSLEGVYTGE. The CDR3, in full, reads CASSLEGVYTGELFF. The whole variable domain, remainder taken from reference TRBV5-1 and TRBJ2-2, is KAGVTQTPRYLIKTRGQQVTLSCSPISGHRSVSWYQQTPGQGLQFLFEYFSETQRNKGNFPGRFSGRQFSNSRSEMNVSTLELGDSALYLCASSLEGVYTGELFFGEGSRLTVL.